The next 15 T cell receptor beta chains were all read from a single sample in a study of blood T cell repertoires in COVID-19. Assay used: immunoSEQ multiplex PCR; TCRdb lists only in-frame clones, some missing. The table shows some 150,000 clones, with about four fifths occurring only once. The sequenced material came from peripheral blood. These receptors all come from a woman aged 55-69 years with acute or convalescent COVID-19.

The genes are TRBV30 and TRBJ2-5; 11 bases fit TRBD2. The CDR3 has 16 amino acids. Per germline, CDR1 GTSNPN and CDR2 SVGIG (reference sequence). Germline trimming cut 4 bases from V and 4 bases from J; bases unmatched to any gene: 11. CDR3 loop: CAWNKGLAGTGETQYF. CDR3 nucleotide sequence: TGTGCCTGGAACAAAGGACTAGCGGGCACGGGAGAGACCCAGTACTTC.

The rearrangement links TRBV10-2 to TRBJ1-4; a weak D match, TRBD1 (6 bases). This CDR3 has 13 amino acids. Trimming shortened V by 3 bases and J by 8 bases, and 10 bases separated the two germline ends. Germline loops: CDR1 WSHSY, CDR2 SAAADI. CDR3 sequence reads: CASSELGAEKLFF. In nucleotides, the CDR3 is TGCGCCAGCAGTGAATTGGGGGCGGAAAAACTGTTTTTT.

V gene TRBV30 combines with J gene TRBJ1-2, with D perhaps TRBD1 (6 bases). The CDR3 runs 14 residues. In germline, CDR1 is GTSNPN, CDR2 SVGIG (reference sequence). The V end was cut by 6 bases, the J end by 0 bases, with 14 bases between. Written as DNA, the CDR3 is TGTGCCTGTCCCCGGGACACCTCTAACTATGGCTACACCTTC. Encoded protein: CACPRDTSNYGYTF.

The chain employs TRBV20-1 and TRBJ2-2; TRBD2 agrees at 9 bases. After removal of 3 bases from V and 5 bases from J, the junction contained 10 bases not matched to a gene. Germline lookup yields CDR1 DFQATT and CDR2 SNEGSKA (reference sequence). The CDR3 runs to 16 residues. The CDR3 region is CSASFSPGLATGELFF. CDR3 sequence (DNA): TGCAGTGCTAGTTTCTCTCCAGGACTAGCGACCGGGGAGCTGTTTTTT.

The CDR3 protein is CASSQAGQGNYGYTF. DNA of the CDR3: TGTGCCAGCAGCCAAGCGGGACAGGGGAACTATGGCTACACCTTC. The chain uses TRBV4-2 and TRBJ1-2, with 10 bases lining up with TRBD1. The CDR3 contains 15 residues. The germline V gene encodes CDR1 LGHNA and CDR2 YNFKEQ. Germline trimming cut 1 base from V and 2 bases from J; bases unmatched to any gene: 1.

The chain employs TRBV7-2 and TRBJ2-2; 15 bases are a match to TRBD2. Germline trimming cut 3 bases from V and 5 bases from J; bases unmatched to any gene: 1. This CDR3 region has 16 residues. From germline, CDR1 is SGHTA and CDR2 FQGNSA. CDR3: CASSFGLAGGTGELFF. CDR3 in DNA: TGTGCCAGCAGCTTTGGACTAGCGGGGGGGACCGGGGAGCTGTTTTTT.

The chain joins TRBV15 to TRBJ1-5, with a possible D match to TRBD1 (5 bases). In germline, CDR1 is LNHNV, CDR2 YYDKDF (reference sequence). The CDR3 has 17 amino acids. V lost 0 bases to trimming and J lost 1 base, with 13 bases between them. Here the CDR3 reads CATSRDGAGQSNQPQHF. The CDR3 DNA follows: TGTGCCACCAGCAGAGATGGGGCGGGGCAGAGCAATCAGCCCCAGCATTTT.

A single count supports this clone. J is TRBJ1-1 and V is TRBV2; 7 nucleotides agree with TRBD1. CDR3 length equals 16 residues. Germline loops: CDR1 SNHLY, CDR2 FYNNEI. Unmatched junction bases numbered 15, after V lost 6 bases and J lost 5 bases. The CDR3 region has the DNA TGTGCCAGCAGCGACGGGACAGCGACCTGGCTGACTGAAGCTTTCTTT. Its translation is CASSDGTATWLTEAFF.

This clone was picked up a small number of times. Other DNA variants within this sample encode the same CDR3. This chain joins TRBV10-3 and TRBJ1-1; weak D call: TRBD1 (6 bases). The CDR3 covers 12 residues. Trimming stripped 6 bases from V and 1 base from J, with 6 bases between. Germline-derived CDR1 and CDR2 are ENHRY and SYGVKD. As DNA, the CDR3 is TGTGCCATCAGGACAGGGAACACTGAAGCTTTCTTT. Translated: CAIRTGNTEAFF.

This clone was seen once. The chain combines TRBV7-2 with TRBJ2-2, with 8 bases matching TRBD1. CDR1 is SGHTA, CDR2 FQGNSA, per germline. This CDR3 has 15 residues. V was clipped by 2 bases and J by 6 bases; unmatched bases: 5. The CDR3 reads CASSLSQGASGELFF. The CDR3 bases are TGTGCCAGCAGCTTATCCCAGGGGGCGTCCGGGGAGCTGTTTTTT.

The CDR3 protein is CASSPIARTYNEQFF. The CDR3, as DNA: TGTGCCAGCAGCCCTATAGCGCGAACCTACAATGAGCAGTTCTTC. The chain links TRBV9 to TRBJ2-1; D might be TRBD2 (5 bases). Trimming removed 4 bases at V and 2 bases at J, with 13 bases between. In germline, CDR1 is SGDLS, CDR2 YYNGEE. The CDR3 loop spans 15 amino acids.

This clone was seen a single time. The chain couples TRBV19 to TRBJ2-7; the match to TRBD2 covers 9 bases. J was trimmed by 5 bases and V by 8 bases; bases with no gene match: 10. CDR1 and CDR2 from the germline V gene are LNHDA and SQIVND (reference sequence). The CDR3 covers 14 residues. The CDR3 DNA reads as TGTGCCAGTTCTCCCGGGACTAGCATCCACGAGCAGTACTTC. As protein: CASSPGTSIHEQYF.

The chain joins TRBV7-2 to TRBJ2-3; 8 positions match TRBD2. CDR3 length equals 15 residues. Germline assignment: CDR1 SGHTA and CDR2 FQGNSA. With V trimmed by 3 bases and J by 0 bases, 2 bases remained unmatched. The CDR3 coding sequence is TGTGCCAGCAGCTTTAGCGGGGATAGCACAGATACGCAGTATTTT. It translates to CASSFSGDSTDTQYF.

The rearrangement joins TRBV5-4 to TRBJ2-7, with D tentatively TRBD2 (6 bases). Trimming left V 0 bases short and J 1 base short, with 11 bases between. Germline V lookup: CDR1 SGHNT, CDR2 YYREEE (reference sequence). This CDR3 has 15 amino acids. The chain's CDR3 is CASSLGRGNSYEQYF. For the CDR3, the DNA is TGTGCCAGCAGCTTGGGTCGGGGGAATTCCTACGAGCAGTACTTC.

This chain links TRBV3-1 (or the pseudogene TRBV3-2) with TRBJ1-5, with 9 bases that match TRBD1. This CDR3 region has 15 residues. Trimming cost V 3 bases and J 3 bases; bases outside gene matches: 3. CDR1 and CDR2 from the germline V gene are LGHDT and YNNKEL (reference sequence). Written as DNA, the CDR3 is TGTGCCAGCAGCCACGGGACAGGGATCAATCAGCCCCAGCATTTT. Its translation: CASSHGTGINQPQHF.